The source of this TCR beta chain is a study of identical twins. This clonotype has ten or more counts. The antigen remains undetermined. A universal primer site was created by template switching, with the cDNA bearing unique molecular identifiers. TCRdb passed the 5' RACE reads through MiXCR, listing each CDR3 protein once. The sample has 550,000 to 800,000 distinct CDR3 sequences, just over 7% seen once; the top ten hold roughly 1.5%. Trimming took off 7 bases at V and 6 bases at J, with 18 bases between the two ends. CDR3 length: 13 amino acids. Germline V CDR1 and CDR2: SQVTM, ANQGSEA. Study-wide results and limits: Abundant cord blood beta clonotypes carried fewer insertions; memory repertoires showed none.

These data are also associated with another study on yellow fever vaccine responses in identical twins.

This rearrangement joins TRBV29-1 to TRBJ1-1; D perhaps matches TRBD1 (5 bases). The TCR comes from a young woman in good health. The source material was PBMCs. The CDR3 loop reads CSASGGAAPEAFF. CDR3 nucleotides: TGCAGCGCCTCGGGAGGGGCCGCCCCTGAAGCTTTCTTT.